The 26 T cell receptor beta chains reported below all come from one sample, sequenced in a study of early T cells in non-severe SARS-CoV-2 infection. TCRdb used MiXCR to reprocess the 5' RACE reads, holding one entry per CDR3 protein. The sample records fewer than 65,000 distinct CDR3 sequences, approximately 6.1% being singletons. Sequencing used whole blood, obtained at baseline. The receptors here all came from an adult who was a healthcare worker with PCR-confirmed SARS-CoV-2 infection or an uninfected control (not recorded which).

This clonotype has only a few counts. The chain carries TRBV4-1 and TRBJ2-3; D possibly corresponds to TRBD2 (7 bases). Germline V lookup: CDR1 MGHRA, CDR2 YSYEKL. The CDR3 is 18 residues long. V dropped 0 bases and J dropped 3 bases, with 19 bases sitting between them. As DNA, the CDR3 is TGCGCCAGCAGCCAAGATGCCCCTAGGGGGGGGTGGACAGATACGCAGTATTTT. As protein: CASSQDAPRGGWTDTQYF.

This clonotype appeared many times. The chain combines TRBV6-6 with TRBJ2-7; tentative D call: TRBD2 (5 bases). V lost 5 bases and J lost 0, with 26 bases in between. Per the germline V gene, CDR1 is MNHNY and CDR2 is SVGAGI (reference sequence). There are 19 residues in the CDR3. The CDR3 loop is CASSKAHPVASGSSYEQYF. The CDR3 region has the DNA TGTGCCAGCAGTAAGGCCCACCCAGTAGCGAGCGGTAGCTCCTACGAGCAGTACTTC.

This clonotype was counted at least ten times. This sequence joins TRBV19 and TRBJ1-5, with TRBD1 identical over 7 bases. CDR3 size: 13 residues. Germline V gene sequence: CDR1 LNHDA, CDR2 SQIVND (reference sequence). The V gene end was trimmed by 7 bases and the J gene end by 4 bases; junction bases not matched to a gene: 4. CDR3 residues: CASTPGGNQPQHF. In nucleotides, the CDR3 is TGTGCCAGTACGCCAGGGGGGAATCAGCCCCAGCATTTT. Looking up the rest from reference TRBV19 and TRBJ1-5 gives the full variable domain: DGGITQSPKYLFRKEGQNVTLSCEQNLNHDAMYWYRQDPGQGLRLIYYSQIVNDFQKGDIAEGYSVSREKKESFPLTVTSAQKNPTAFYLCASTPGGNQPQHFGDGTRLSIL.

This clonotype was observed many times. The V and J genes are TRBV5-4 and TRBJ1-2, with a possible D match to TRBD1 (5 bases). The CDR3 contains 17 residues. Germline V gives CDR1 SGHNT, CDR2 YYREEE (reference sequence). Trimming left V 4 bases short and J 2 bases short, with 21 bases between. Written as DNA, the CDR3 is TGTGCCAGCAGCCCAGCCTCGACGGGGCTGAAAAACTATGGCTACACCTTC. This sequence encodes CASSPASTGLKNYGYTF.

The table lists this clonotype with many counts. The CDR3 spells CASSYSWGPYGYTF. CDR3 bases: TGTGCCAGCAGTTACTCTTGGGGGCCCTATGGCTACACCTTC. This chain joins TRBV6-6 and TRBJ1-2; TRBD1 is a possible D gene (6 bases). The germline V and J ends were trimmed by 0 bases and 4 bases, with 9 bases remaining between them. From germline, CDR1 is MNHNY and CDR2 SVGAGI (reference sequence). The CDR3 spans 14 residues.

This clonotype showed up just a few times. The V and J genes are TRBV12-3 or TRBV12-4 and TRBJ1-5; a weak D match, TRBD1 (6 bases). This CDR3 comprises 16 residues. The V end lost 5 bases, the J end lost 2 bases, and 16 bases lay between the germline ends. The CDR3 loop is CASSPEQGIRNQPQHF. DNA of the CDR3: TGTGCCAGCAGTCCCGAGCAGGGGATCCGCAATCAGCCCCAGCATTTT.

The sample holds many counts of this clonotype. The chain is built from TRBV12-3 or TRBV12-4 and TRBJ1-2; 9 bases line up with TRBD1. The CDR3 is made up of 13 amino acids. Trimming cost V 3 bases and J 4 bases; bases outside gene matches: 0. This CDR3 reads CASSLTGGYGYTF. CDR3 nucleotides: TGTGCCAGCAGTTTGACAGGGGGCTATGGCTACACCTTC.

This rearrangement joins TRBV7-2 to TRBJ2-7, with D uncertain. CDR1 and CDR2 (germline): SGHTA, FQGNSA. The CDR3 runs to 12 residues. Trimming stripped 2 bases from V and 6 bases from J, with 8 bases between. This CDR3 reads CASSLRAPEQYF. CDR3 bases: TGTGCCAGCAGCTTACGGGCCCCCGAGCAGTACTTC. Complete variable domain (other parts from reference TRBV7-2 and TRBJ2-7): GAGVSQSPSNKVTEKGKDVELRCDPISGHTALYWYRQSLGQGLEFLIYFQGNSAPDKSGLPSDRFSAERTGGSVSTLTIQRTQQEDSAVYLCASSLRAPEQYFGPGTRLTVT.

This clonotype showed up many times. The V and J genes are TRBV5-1 and TRBJ2-2, with 8 nucleotides matching TRBD2. Germline V gene sequence: CDR1 SGHRS, CDR2 YFSETQ. The CDR3 is 14 amino acids. Trimming at V came to 6 bases and at J to 6 bases, leaving 7 bases not matched to a gene. This chain's CDR3 is CASTQAGEAGELFF. The DNA for the CDR3 is TGCGCCAGCACCCAAGCGGGAGAGGCCGGGGAGCTGTTTTTT.

This clonotype was seen ten or more times. The rearrangement uses TRBV18 and TRBJ2-5; 7 nucleotides match TRBD1. The CDR3 runs to 13 residues. J was trimmed by 3 bases and V by 3 bases; bases with no gene match: 1. Germline V gene lookup returns CDR1 KGHSH and CDR2 LQKENI. CDR3 DNA sequence: TGTGCCAGCTCACCGGGGACAGAAGAGACCCAGTACTTC. Translation: CASSPGTEETQYF.

The V and J genes are TRBV7-9 and TRBJ1-1; 8 bases match TRBD1. After removal of 5 bases from V and 4 bases from J, the junction contained 3 bases not matched to a gene. Germline V gene lookup returns CDR1 SEHNR and CDR2 FQNEAQ (reference sequence). The CDR3 contains 13 residues. The CDR3 here is CASSRQGSTEAFF. CDR3 nucleotides: TGTGCCAGCAGCCGACAGGGGAGCACTGAAGCTTTCTTT.

This clonotype came up many times. The V call is TRBV10-1, the J call TRBJ2-5, with D tentatively TRBD1 (6 bases). V was pared by 2 bases and J by 1 base, with 8 bases between. The CDR3 is 14 amino acids. Per the germline V gene, CDR1 is WNHNN and CDR2 is SYGVQD (reference sequence). CDR3 in DNA: TGCGCCAGCAGTGAGACAGGGATCCAAGAGACCCAGTACTTC. Translating gives CASSETGIQETQYF.

The V call is TRBV18, the J call TRBJ2-7; D perhaps matches TRBD1 (6 bases). Germline CDR1 reads KGHSH; CDR2 reads LQKENI. V lost 2 bases, J lost 0 bases, and 8 bases lay in between. This CDR3 is built from 14 residues. The CDR3 nucleotides are TGTGCCAGCTCACCAGGGACAATCTCCTACGAGCAGTACTTC. Its protein product is CASSPGTISYEQYF.

Details on this clonotype: A much larger clone differs by one base, so this may be a read error. This chain links TRBV10-1 with TRBJ2-2; D tentatively fits TRBD1 or TRBD2 (5 bases each). Germline lookup yields CDR1 WNHNN and CDR2 SYGVQD (reference sequence). The CDR3 extends over 16 amino acids. CDR3 nucleotide sequence: TGCGCCTGCAGTGAGAGAGGGCAGGGTAACACCGGGGAGCTGTTTTTT. Residues: CACSERGQGNTGELFF.

This clonotype was counted only a few times. In DNA form, the CDR3 reads TGTGCCAGCAGTTTAGGGATGGAAGGGGAATTCGGCTACGAGCAGTACTTC. Translation: CASSLGMEGEFGYEQYF. This rearrangement joins TRBV12-3 or TRBV12-4 to TRBJ2-7; D is perhaps TRBD1 (5 bases). CDR3 length: 17 amino acids. V was pared by 1 base and J by 3 bases, with 19 bases between.

This clonotype was seen ten or more times. This chain uses TRBV28 with TRBJ2-7; D is ambiguous. The CDR3 contains 12 residues. Trimming took off 4 bases at V and 3 bases at J, with 7 bases between the two ends. Germline V gene lookup returns CDR1 MDHEN and CDR2 SYDVKM. CDR3 protein: CASSSILYEQYF. The CDR3 region has the DNA TGTGCCAGCAGTTCGATTCTCTACGAGCAGTACTTC.

This clonotype was recorded a few times. Since a much larger clone is just one base distant, this may be a read error. The chain combines TRBV29-1 with TRBJ2-7; D perhaps matches TRBD1 (6 bases). Germline V gene lookup returns CDR1 SQVTM and CDR2 ANQGSEA. This CDR3 comprises 12 residues. V lost 6 bases, J lost 4 bases, and 13 bases lay in between. The CDR3 nucleotides read TGCAGCGTCGGGACAAGGGGTTACGAGCAGTACTTC. It yields the protein CSVGTRGYEQYF.

This clonotype has more than one count but fewer than ten. The chain couples TRBV6-1 to TRBJ1-2; TRBD1 is a possible D gene (5 bases). This CDR3 region has 15 residues. V was cut by 7 bases and J by 1 base, with 16 bases left in between. Germline CDR1 is MNHNS and CDR2 is SASEGT. The CDR3 DNA follows: TGTGCCAGCACGTATTCGCCCCAGGGTAACTATGGCTACACCTTC. It encodes CASTYSPQGNYGYTF.

This clonotype appeared a few times. The rearrangement joins TRBV18 to TRBJ2-5, with 10 bases lining up with TRBD2. Germline values: CDR1 KGHSH, CDR2 LQKENI. The CDR3 has 15 residues. J was trimmed by 5 bases and V by 4 bases; bases with no gene match: 7. For the CDR3, the DNA is TGTGCCAGCTCACTCCTAGCGGGAGTTTCTGAGACCCAGTACTTC. Translating gives CASSLLAGVSETQYF.

V usage is TRBV25-1 and J usage is TRBJ2-5; D is perhaps TRBD1 (6 bases). Trimming stripped 7 bases from V and 3 bases from J, with 6 bases between. This CDR3 has 11 amino acids. Looked up from germline, CDR1 is MGHDK and CDR2 is SYGVNS. CDR3 bases: TGTGCCAGCAACAGGGAAGAGACCCAGTACTTC. It translates to CASNREETQYF. Drawing the rest from reference TRBV25-1 and TRBJ2-5, the complete variable domain is EADIYQTPRYLVIGTGKKITLECSQTMGHDKMYWYQQDPGMELHLIHYSYGVNSTEKGDLSSESTVSRIRTEHFPLTLESARPSHTSQYLCASNREETQYFGPGTRLLVL.

The chain couples TRBV29-1 to TRBJ2-3, with 12 nucleotides matching TRBD2. Germline values: CDR1 SQVTM, CDR2 ANQGSEA. The CDR3 covers 14 residues. The junction had 2 bases not matched to a gene; V was cut back by 4 bases and J by 3 bases. The CDR3 is CSVVTSGSTDTQYF. The CDR3, as DNA: TGCAGCGTTGTGACTAGCGGGAGTACAGATACGCAGTATTTT.

The chain's CDR3 is CASSSTGELFF. The CDR3 DNA sequence: TGTGCCAGCAGTTCGACCGGGGAGCTGTTTTTT. The chain links TRBV12-3 or TRBV12-4 to TRBJ2-2; D is unclear. V lost 4 bases to trimming and J lost 5 bases, with 2 bases between them. The CDR3 runs 11 residues.

As regards this clonotype: At one end, the junction sequence differs from germline, possibly due to a read error. In DNA, the CDR3 is TGCGCCAACAGCTTGGCAGGGCCATTCGGAGAGACCCAGTACTTC. This translates into CANSLAGPFGETQYF. This chain joins TRBV5-1 and TRBJ2-5; a weak D match, TRBD1 (5 bases). CDR3 length equals 15 residues. Germline V gives CDR1 SGHRS, CDR2 YFSETQ. Combining the CDR3 with reference TRBV5-1 and TRBJ2-5 gives the whole variable domain KAGVTQTPRYLIKTRGQQVTLSCSPISGHRSVSWYQQTPGQGLQFLFEYFSETQRNKGNFPGRFSGRQFSNSRSEMNVSTLELGDSALYLCANSLAGPFGETQYFGPGTRLLVL.

This clonotype was seen ten or more times. The CDR3 sequence is CASSSGGDSYEQYF. CDR3 in DNA: TGTGCCAGCAGCTCGGGAGGGGACTCCTACGAGCAGTACTTC. This chain uses TRBV5-5 with TRBJ2-7, with TRBD2 identical over 8 bases. V was clipped by 3 bases and J by 0 bases; unmatched bases: 2. The CDR3 runs 14 residues. Germline values: CDR1 SGHKS, CDR2 YYEKEE (reference sequence). The whole variable domain, filled in from reference TRBV5-5 and TRBJ2-7, reads DAGVTQSPTHLIKTRGQQVTLRCSPISGHKSVSWYQQVLGQGPQFIFQYYEKEERGRGNFPDRFSARQFPNYSSELNVNALLLGDSALYLCASSSGGDSYEQYFGPGTRLTVT.

This clonotype has a count of ten or more. The chain uses TRBV19 and TRBJ2-1; 13 positions agree with TRBD2. The CDR3 loop spans 16 amino acids. Trimming removed 4 bases from V and 2 bases from J; junction bases left unmatched: 2. Germline assignment: CDR1 LNHDA and CDR2 SQIVND (reference sequence). This CDR3 reads CASSTGTSGAYNEQFF. The DNA of the CDR3 is TGTGCCAGTAGTACAGGGACTAGCGGGGCCTACAATGAGCAGTTCTTC.

This clonotype has a count of ten or more. This chain links TRBV18 with TRBJ1-3; 7 bases map to TRBD1. Trimming cost V 3 bases and J 0 bases; bases outside gene matches: 5. The CDR3 is 16 amino acids. Germline loops: CDR1 KGHSH, CDR2 LQKENI. CDR3 sequence: CASSPITGDSGNTIYF. CDR3 in DNA: TGTGCCAGCTCACCGATAACAGGGGACTCTGGAAACACCATATATTTT.